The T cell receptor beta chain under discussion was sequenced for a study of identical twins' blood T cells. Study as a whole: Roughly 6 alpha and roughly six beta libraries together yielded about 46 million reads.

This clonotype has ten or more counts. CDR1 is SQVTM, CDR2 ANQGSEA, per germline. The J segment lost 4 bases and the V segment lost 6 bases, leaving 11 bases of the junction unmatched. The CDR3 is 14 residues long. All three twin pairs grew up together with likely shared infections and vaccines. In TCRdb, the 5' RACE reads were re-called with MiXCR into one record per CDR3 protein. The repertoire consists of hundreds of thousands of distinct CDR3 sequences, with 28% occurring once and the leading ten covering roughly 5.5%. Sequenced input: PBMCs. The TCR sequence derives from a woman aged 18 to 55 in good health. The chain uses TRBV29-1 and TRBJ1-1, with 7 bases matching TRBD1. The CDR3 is CSVKRQGWGTEAFF. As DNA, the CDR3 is TGCAGCGTGAAGAGACAGGGATGGGGCACTGAAGCTTTCTTT.